The 14 T cell receptor beta chains given below trace back to one sample, sequenced in a study of OX40 agonist ivuxolimab in advanced cancers. Method: immunoSEQ multiplex PCR; TCRdb's copy keeps in-frame clones and lacks some. The sample holds 45,000 to 60,000 clones, more than 75% seen once. Specimen: CD4+ or CD8+ T cells sorted from blood, collected in a trial of the OX40 agonist ivuxolimab. These receptors were obtained from an adult with an advanced solid tumor such as melanoma, head and neck, liver or kidney cancer.

A note on this clone: Relative to the germline gene, one junction end is altered; a read error may explain this. The genes are TRBV19 and TRBJ1-2, with 7 nucleotides matching TRBD1. The CDR3 is 15 residues long. Germline CDR1 LNHDA, CDR2 SQIVND (reference sequence). CDR3 nucleotides: TGTGCCGGTAGTATGGGCCGAACAGGGGTAGACGGCTACACCTTC. Amino acid sequence: CAGSMGRTGVDGYTF.

J is TRBJ1-2 and V is TRBV5-1; D is perhaps TRBD1 (6 bases). Germline V gene data show CDR1 as SGHRS and CDR2 as YFSETQ. The CDR3 has 15 residues. The V and J ends lost 1 base and 3 bases respectively, with 13 bases between them. CDR3 in DNA: TGCGCCAGCAGCTTGTCGGGGGCGCAGGACTATGGCTACACCTTC. Translating gives CASSLSGAQDYGYTF. The full variable domain, with the rest looked up from reference TRBV5-1 and TRBJ1-2, is KAGVTQTPRYLIKTRGQQVTLSCSPISGHRSVSWYQQTPGQGLQFLFEYFSETQRNKGNFPGRFSGRQFSNSRSEMNVSTLELGDSALYLCASSLSGAQDYGYTFGSGTRLTVV.

The chain has TRBV13 and TRBJ1-6, with no clear D. The germline gives CDR1 PRHDT, CDR2 FYEKMQ (reference sequence). Trimming pared 0 bases from V and 12 bases from J, leaving 12 bases between. The CDR3 has 14 residues. The CDR3 region has the DNA TGTGCCAGCAGCTTAGGGAGACTTGGAGAACCCCTCCACTTT. The encoded protein is CASSLGRLGEPLHF.

CDR3 loop: CASSPDSLYDTQYF. The CDR3 region has the DNA TGCGCCAGCAGCCCGGACAGTCTTTACGATACGCAGTATTTT. The chain combines TRBV5-1 with TRBJ2-3, with a weak D call TRBD1 (6 bases). Per germline, CDR1 SGHRS and CDR2 YFSETQ. Trimming took off 4 bases at V and 6 bases at J, with 15 bases between the two ends. This CDR3 has 14 amino acids. Variable domain in full (rest from reference TRBV5-1 and TRBJ2-3): KAGVTQTPRYLIKTRGQQVTLSCSPISGHRSVSWYQQTPGQGLQFLFEYFSETQRNKGNFPGRFSGRQFSNSRSEMNVSTLELGDSALYLCASSPDSLYDTQYFGPGTRLTVL.

The table lists this clone with a count of one. The chain joins TRBV6-5 to TRBJ2-7; D is perhaps TRBD1 (5 bases). The CDR3 length is 13 residues. Germline V gene lookup returns CDR1 MNHEY and CDR2 SVGAGI. Trimming cost V 6 bases and J 5 bases, with 14 bases left between them. The CDR3 loop is CASRGHPSDEQYF. CDR3 sequence (DNA): TGTGCCAGCAGGGGGCATCCTAGTGACGAGCAGTACTTC.

The V call is TRBV7-9, the J call TRBJ1-1; TRBD1 agrees at 11 bases. With V trimmed by 0 bases and J by 4 bases, 1 base remained unmatched. Germline V gives CDR1 SEHNR, CDR2 FQNEAQ (reference sequence). The CDR3 has 15 amino acids. The DNA of the CDR3 is TGTGCCAGCAGCTTAGCTGGGACAGGGGGCACTGAAGCTTTCTTT. This encodes CASSLAGTGGTEAFF.

V gene TRBV9 combines with J gene TRBJ1-2; a possible D gene is TRBD1 (5 bases). This CDR3 region has 13 residues. Germline loops: CDR1 SGDLS, CDR2 YYNGEE. The V gene lost 0 bases and the J gene lost 8 bases, with 11 bases spanning the gap. Here the CDR3 reads CASSVAWGLGYTF. For the CDR3, the DNA is TGTGCCAGCAGCGTAGCTTGGGGCTTGGGCTACACCTTC.

The rearrangement uses TRBV28 and TRBJ1-2; 9 positions agree with TRBD1. Germline V gene sequence: CDR1 MDHEN, CDR2 SYDVKM. V was clipped by 3 bases and J by 3 bases; unmatched bases: 11. The length of the CDR3 is 17 residues. CDR3 loop: CASSFLGTGPRDYGYTF. DNA for the CDR3: TGTGCCAGCAGTTTCCTCGGGACAGGGCCGAGGGACTATGGCTACACCTTC.

The rearrangement uses TRBV5-1 and TRBJ2-7, with 10 bases that match TRBD2. This CDR3 comprises 17 residues. Per the germline V gene, CDR1 is SGHRS and CDR2 is YFSETQ. Trimming removed 2 bases from V and 0 bases from J; junction bases left unmatched: 8. Written as DNA, the CDR3 is TGCGCCAGCAGCTTAATTGGGACTAGCGTATACTCCTACGAGCAGTACTTC. Translation gives CASSLIGTSVYSYEQYF. Full variable domain (remainder filled in from reference TRBV5-1 and TRBJ2-7): KAGVTQTPRYLIKTRGQQVTLSCSPISGHRSVSWYQQTPGQGLQFLFEYFSETQRNKGNFPGRFSGRQFSNSRSEMNVSTLELGDSALYLCASSLIGTSVYSYEQYFGPGTRLTVT.

This chain joins TRBV5-8 and TRBJ1-5; D is possibly TRBD1 (6 bases). V was pared by 4 bases and J by 3 bases, with 11 bases between. CDR3 length: 14 residues. CDR1 is SGHTS, CDR2 YDEGEE, per germline. The CDR3 reads CASSTDSYNQPQHF. CDR3 coding DNA: TGTGCCAGCAGCACGGACAGCTACAATCAGCCCCAGCATTTT. The full variable domain, completed using reference TRBV5-8 and TRBJ1-5, is EAGVTQSPTHLIKTRGQQATLRCSPISGHTSVYWYQQALGLGLQFLLWYDEGEERNRGNFPPRFSGRQFPNYSSELNVNALELEDSALYLCASSTDSYNQPQHFGDGTRLSIL.

This CDR3 reads CASSYAGTGGETQYF. As DNA, the CDR3 is TGTGCCAGCAGCTACGCCGGGACAGGGGGCGAGACCCAGTACTTC. The chain joins TRBV7-2 to TRBJ2-5; 12 nucleotides line up with TRBD1. Per the germline V gene, CDR1 is SGHTA and CDR2 is FQGNSA. Trimming cost V 4 bases and J 5 bases; bases outside gene matches: 5. The CDR3 length is 15 residues.

In its sample, this clone was seen once. The chain employs TRBV6-1 and TRBJ1-2; D remains ambiguous. This CDR3 region has 15 residues. The V gene's germline CDR1 is MNHNS and CDR2 SASEGT. The V end was cut by 4 bases, the J end by 0 bases, with 12 bases between. CDR3 residues: CASSAIGPANYGYTF. CDR3 DNA: TGTGCCAGCAGTGCAATAGGGCCAGCTAACTATGGCTACACCTTC.

The chain uses TRBV4-2 and TRBJ1-6; D perhaps matches TRBD1 (5 bases). V was clipped by 1 base and J by 7 bases, with 14 bases between them. The CDR3 loop spans 16 amino acids. Germline CDR1 reads LGHNA; CDR2 reads YNFKEQ. The CDR3 reads CASSQASGAVNSPLHF. The CDR3 coding sequence is TGTGCCAGCAGCCAAGCCTCTGGGGCGGTAAATTCACCCCTCCACTTT.

V gene TRBV4-1 combines with J gene TRBJ1-2; D uncertain. The CDR3 is 17 residues long. The germline CDR1 and CDR2 sequences are MGHRA and YSYEKL. V lost 4 bases, J lost 2 bases, and 20 bases lay in between. The CDR3 sequence is CASSRTSDGVGNYGYTF. The CDR3 DNA reads TGCGCCAGCAGCCGCACAAGCGACGGGGTCGGGAACTATGGCTACACCTTC.